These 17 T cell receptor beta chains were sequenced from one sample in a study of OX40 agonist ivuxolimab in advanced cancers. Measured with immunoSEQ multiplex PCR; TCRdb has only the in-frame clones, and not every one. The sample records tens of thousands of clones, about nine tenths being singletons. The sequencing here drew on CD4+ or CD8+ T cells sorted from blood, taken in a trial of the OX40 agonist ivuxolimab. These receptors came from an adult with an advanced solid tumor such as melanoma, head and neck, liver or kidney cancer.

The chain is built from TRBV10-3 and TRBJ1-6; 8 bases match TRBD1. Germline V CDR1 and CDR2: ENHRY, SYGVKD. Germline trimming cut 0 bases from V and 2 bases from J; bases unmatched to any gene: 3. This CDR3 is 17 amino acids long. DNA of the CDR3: TGTGCCATCAGTGAGTCGCAGGGGGCGGCCTATAATTCACCCCTCCACTTT. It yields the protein CAISESQGAAYNSPLHF.

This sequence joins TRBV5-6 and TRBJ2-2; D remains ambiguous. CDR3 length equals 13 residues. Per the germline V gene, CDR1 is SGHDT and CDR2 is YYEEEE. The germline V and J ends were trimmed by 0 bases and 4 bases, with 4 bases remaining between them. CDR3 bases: TGTGCCAGCAGCTTGGTTGGCACCGGGGAGCTGTTTTTT. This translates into CASSLVGTGELFF.

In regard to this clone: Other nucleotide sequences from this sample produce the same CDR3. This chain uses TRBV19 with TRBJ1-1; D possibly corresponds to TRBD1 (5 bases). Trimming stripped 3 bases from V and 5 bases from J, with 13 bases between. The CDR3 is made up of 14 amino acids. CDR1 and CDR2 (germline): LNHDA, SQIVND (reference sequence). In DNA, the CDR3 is TGTGCCAGTAGTATCGGGGGAGCGGGGACTGAAGCTTTCTTT. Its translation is CASSIGGAGTEAFF.

This CDR3 reads CASSPTGPAYGYTF. CDR3 sequence (DNA): TGTGCCAGCAGTCCTACAGGTCCCGCCTATGGCTACACCTTC. The chain joins TRBV27 to TRBJ1-2; a possible D gene is TRBD1 (5 bases). CDR1 MNHEY and CDR2 SMNVEV come from the germline V gene (reference sequence). Trimming removed 5 bases from V and 4 bases from J, with 14 bases in between. This CDR3 region has 14 residues.

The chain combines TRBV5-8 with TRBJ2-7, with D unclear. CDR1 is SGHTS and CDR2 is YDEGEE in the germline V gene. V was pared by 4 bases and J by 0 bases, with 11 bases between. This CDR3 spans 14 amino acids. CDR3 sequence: CASSGQESSYEQYF. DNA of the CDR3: TGTGCCAGCAGCGGGCAGGAAAGCTCCTACGAGCAGTACTTC.

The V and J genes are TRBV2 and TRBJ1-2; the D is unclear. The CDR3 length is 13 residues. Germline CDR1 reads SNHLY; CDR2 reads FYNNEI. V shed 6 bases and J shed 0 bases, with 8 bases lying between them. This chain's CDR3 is CASRGGSNYGYTF. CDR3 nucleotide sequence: TGTGCCAGCAGGGGCGGTTCTAACTATGGCTACACCTTC.

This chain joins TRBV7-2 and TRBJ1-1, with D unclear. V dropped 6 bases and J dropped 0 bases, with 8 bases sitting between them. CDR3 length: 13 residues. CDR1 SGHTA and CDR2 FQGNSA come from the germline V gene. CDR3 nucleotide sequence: TGTGCCAGCAGTCCCGGCCTGAACACTGAAGCTTTCTTT. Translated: CASSPGLNTEAFF.

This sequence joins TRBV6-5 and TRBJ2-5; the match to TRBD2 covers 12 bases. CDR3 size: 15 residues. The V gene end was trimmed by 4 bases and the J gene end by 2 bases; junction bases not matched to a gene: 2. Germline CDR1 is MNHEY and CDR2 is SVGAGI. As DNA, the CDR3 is TGTGCCAGCAGTTTTGGGACTAGCGGGCAAGAGACCCAGTACTTC. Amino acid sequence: CASSFGTSGQETQYF.

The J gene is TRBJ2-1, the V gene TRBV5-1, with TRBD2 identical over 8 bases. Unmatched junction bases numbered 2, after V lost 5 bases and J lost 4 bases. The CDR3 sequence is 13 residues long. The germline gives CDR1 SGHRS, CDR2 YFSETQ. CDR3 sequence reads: CASRSGGYNEQFF. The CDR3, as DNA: TGCGCCAGCAGGAGCGGGGGTTACAATGAGCAGTTCTTC. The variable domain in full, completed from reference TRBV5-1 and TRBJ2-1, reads KAGVTQTPRYLIKTRGQQVTLSCSPISGHRSVSWYQQTPGQGLQFLFEYFSETQRNKGNFPGRFSGRQFSNSRSEMNVSTLELGDSALYLCASRSGGYNEQFFGPGTRLTVL.

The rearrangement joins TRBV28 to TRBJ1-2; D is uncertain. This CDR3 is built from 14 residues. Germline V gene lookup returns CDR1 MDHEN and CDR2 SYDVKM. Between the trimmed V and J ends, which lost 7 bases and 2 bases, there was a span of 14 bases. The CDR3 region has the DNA TGTGCCAGCACCACCTGGGAGACAAACTATGGCTACACCTTC. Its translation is CASTTWETNYGYTF.

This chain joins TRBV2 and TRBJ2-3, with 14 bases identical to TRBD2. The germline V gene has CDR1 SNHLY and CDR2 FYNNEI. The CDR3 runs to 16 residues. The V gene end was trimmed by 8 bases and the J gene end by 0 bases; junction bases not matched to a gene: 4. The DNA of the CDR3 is TGTGCCAGCGGGACTAGCGGGGGATATAGCACAGATACGCAGTATTTT. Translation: CASGTSGGYSTDTQYF.

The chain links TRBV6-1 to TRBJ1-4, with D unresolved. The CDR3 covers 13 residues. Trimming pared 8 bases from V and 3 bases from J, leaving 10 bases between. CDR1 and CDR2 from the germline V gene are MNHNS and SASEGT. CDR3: CASENRANEKLFF. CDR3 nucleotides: TGTGCCAGCGAGAACAGAGCTAATGAAAAACTGTTTTTT.

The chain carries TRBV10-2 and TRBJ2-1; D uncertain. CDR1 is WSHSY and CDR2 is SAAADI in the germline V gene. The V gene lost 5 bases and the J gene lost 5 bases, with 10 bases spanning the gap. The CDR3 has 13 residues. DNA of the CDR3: TGCGCCAGCAGTCTAGTTTTACACAATGAGCAGTTCTTC. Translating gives CASSLVLHNEQFF.

This CDR3 reads CAWSVQGTSSPLHF. The CDR3 nucleotides are TGTGCCTGGAGTGTTCAGGGGACCAGCTCACCCCTCCACTTT. This chain links TRBV30 with TRBJ1-6; tentative D call: TRBD1 (6 bases). CDR1 is GTSNPN and CDR2 is SVGIG in the germline V gene (reference sequence). V lost 0 bases to trimming and J lost 10 bases, with 13 bases between them. This CDR3 has 14 residues.

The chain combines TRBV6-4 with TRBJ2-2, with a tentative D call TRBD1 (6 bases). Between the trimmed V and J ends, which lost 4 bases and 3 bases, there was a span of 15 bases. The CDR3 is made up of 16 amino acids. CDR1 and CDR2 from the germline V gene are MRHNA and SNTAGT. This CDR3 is CASSATLQGHTGELFF. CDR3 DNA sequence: TGTGCCAGCAGTGCCACTTTACAGGGTCACACCGGGGAGCTGTTTTTT.

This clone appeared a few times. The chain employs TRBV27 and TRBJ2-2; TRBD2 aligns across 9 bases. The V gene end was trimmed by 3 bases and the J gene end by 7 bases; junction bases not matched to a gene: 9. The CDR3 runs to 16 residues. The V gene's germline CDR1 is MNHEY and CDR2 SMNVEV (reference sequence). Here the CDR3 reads CASSLVVSGGSGELFF. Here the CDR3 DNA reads TGTGCCAGCAGTTTGGTCGTAAGCGGGGGGAGCGGGGAGCTGTTTTTT.

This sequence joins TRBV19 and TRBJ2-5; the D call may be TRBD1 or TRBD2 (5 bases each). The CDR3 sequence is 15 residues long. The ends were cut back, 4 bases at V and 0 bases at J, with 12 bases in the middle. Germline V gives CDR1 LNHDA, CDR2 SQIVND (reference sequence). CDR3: CASSNRGAYQETQYF. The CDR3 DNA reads TGTGCCAGTAGTAATCGGGGCGCGTACCAAGAGACCCAGTACTTC.